Listed below are T cell receptor beta chains from one sample, sequenced in a study of shared clonotypes between healthy human individuals. The data were produced by immunoSEQ multiplex PCR, yet TCRdb's version contains in-frame clones alone and is incomplete. This table holds 1.5 million to 1.9 million clones, nearly 99% found once. Material for sequencing was naive CD4+ T cells sorted from blood. The receptors stem from a young man in good health. CDR3s include the opening cysteine and the closing phenylalanine or tryptophan. Each record gives: CDR3 length, clone size, J gene, D gene, V gene, CDR3 DNA, CDR3 protein. D genes are given only for firm matches. Size values are once, few and many counts, or a class for expanded clones, and some rows have none.

>15|NA|TRBJ1-3|NA|TRBV30
TGTGCCTGGAGTGTAATCCCGCTTAATATAAACACCATATATTTT
CAWSVIPLNINTIYF
>17|NA|TRBJ2-3|TRBD2|TRBV5-4
TGTGCCAGCAGCGGATCTAGCGGGAGGGTAGTTGTAGATACGCAGTATTTT
CASSGSSGRVVVDTQYF
>16|NA|TRBJ2-1|NA|TRBV21-1
TGTGCCAGCAGCACCCGGGACAGTGGTTGCATCGATGAGCAGTTCTTC
CASSTRDSGCIDEQFF
>12|NA|TRBJ2-7|NA|TRBV5-1
TGCGCCAGCAGCTTTAGCTCCTACGAGCAGTACTTC
CASSFSSYEQYF
>14|NA|TRBJ2-7|NA|TRBV9
TGTGCCAGCAGCGTAGGGACCGACACCTACGAGCAGTACTTC
CASSVGTDTYEQYF
>14|once|TRBJ1-1|NA|TRBV6-1
TGTGCCAGCAGCTACAGGGACATACGTGGTGAAGCTTTCTTT
CASSYRDIRGEAFF
>12|NA|TRBJ2-2|NA|TRBV5-6
TGTGCCAGCAGCAAACCCCGTGGGGAGCTGTTTTTT
CASSKPRGELFF
>14|NA|TRBJ2-7|TRBD1|TRBV11-3
TGTGCCAGCAGCTCGGGACAGGGGGCGAACGAGCAGTACTTC
CASSSGQGANEQYF
>15|NA|TRBJ2-5|TRBD1|TRBV15
TGTGCCACCAGCAGAGAGGACAGGGGGCAAGAGACCCAGTACTTC
CATSREDRGQETQYF
>17|NA|TRBJ1-1|TRBD1|TRBV9
TGTGCCAGCAACAGGAGACAGGGGGAATCCCGAGGCACTGAAGCTTTCTTT
CASNRRQGESRGTEAFF
>15|NA|TRBJ1-2|TRBD1|TRBV28
TGTGCCAGCAGTTTAGATTGGAGACAGGGGTATGGCTACACCTTC
CASSLDWRQGYGYTF
>13|NA|TRBJ2-7|TRBD2|TRBV2
TGTGCCAGCAGGGTCACTAGCGCCCACGAGCAGTACTTC
CASRVTSAHEQYF
>17|NA|TRBJ2-1|TRBD2|TRBV10-3
TGTGCCATCAGTGAGGCCCTCGGGACTAGCGGGAGCAATGAGCAGTTCTTC
CAISEALGTSGSNEQFF
>14|NA|TRBJ2-1|TRBD1|TRBV5-1
TGCGCCAGCAGCCACGAGACAGGGATTATTGAGCAGTTCTTC
CASSHETGIIEQFF
>14|NA|TRBJ2-6|NA|TRBV19
TGTGCCAGTAGTGGCCAGGTGGGGGCCAACGTCCTGACTTTC
CASSGQVGANVLTF
>13|NA|TRBJ1-1|NA|TRBV5-1
TGCGCCAGCAGCGTAGGCAGGGAGGCTGAAGCTTTCTTT
CASSVGREAEAFF
>13|NA|TRBJ1-3|NA|TRBV11-3
TGTGCCAGCAGCCACCGGACTGGAAACACCATATATTTT
CASSHRTGNTIYF
>16|NA|TRBJ2-2|TRBD2|TRBV14
TGTGCCAGCAGCCCCCGACTAGCGGAGAACACCGGGGAGCTGTTTTTT
CASSPRLAENTGELFF
>18|NA|TRBJ1-2|TRBD1|TRBV6-4
TGTGCCAGCAGCCCCACCAACAGGGGCTACGAAGGGATTGATGGCTACACCTTC
CASSPTNRGYEGIDGYTF
>12|NA|TRBJ2-7|NA|TRBV27
TGTGCCAGCAGTCCCTTCGAGGGCGAGCAGTACTTC
CASSPFEGEQYF
>15|NA|TRBJ2-7|TRBD1|TRBV6-5
TGTGCCAGCAGTACAAGACAGGGGTGGACCGGGAAGCAGTACTTC
CASSTRQGWTGKQYF
>15|NA|TRBJ2-1|NA|TRBV7-3
TGTGCCAGCAGCCCGGACGTACGCTCCTACAATGAGCAGTTCTTC
CASSPDVRSYNEQFF
>14|NA|TRBJ2-1|TRBD2|TRBV18
TGTGCCAGCTCACCAAGTAGCGGGACCAATGAGCAGTTCTTC
CASSPSSGTNEQFF
>13|NA|TRBJ1-5|NA|TRBV18
TGTGCCAGCTCACCAGGACAGAGACAGCCCCAGCATTTT
CASSPGQRQPQHF